Below are 23 T cell receptor beta chains sequenced from a single sample in a study of T-cell reconstitution after alpha-beta-depleted transplantation in children. This sample's TCRbeta library carried unique molecular identifier barcodes. TCRdb re-derived calls from the PCR reads in MiXCR, one entry per CDR3 protein. This sample has approximately 420,000 distinct CDR3 sequences, with under 13% found just once. The material sequenced was PBMCs from the stem cell graft donor, taken from the stem cell graft. The receptor source for this set is a human donor who donated a stem cell graft to a child with acute myeloid leukemia.

The rearrangement links TRBV3-1 to TRBJ2-3, with 11 bases that match TRBD2. J gave up 2 bases and V 11 bases, and 15 bases lay outside the gene matches. The CDR3 has 17 residues. Germline lookup yields CDR1 LGHDT and CDR2 YNNKEL (reference sequence). The CDR3 here is CACTKDKTSGATDTQYF. In DNA form, the CDR3 reads TGTGCCTGCACCAAAGATAAGACTAGCGGGGCCACAGATACGCAGTATTTT.

This clonotype was seen more than once but under ten times. The chain has TRBV10-3 and TRBJ2-7, with D tentatively TRBD2 (6 bases). Germline CDR1 reads ENHRY; CDR2 reads SYGVKD. Trimming shortened V by 6 bases and J by 0 bases, and 18 bases separated the two germline ends. The CDR3 is made up of 16 amino acids. The CDR3 DNA is TGTGCCATCAGCGACCTACTCGGGACTCGCTCCTACGAGCAGTACTTC. This codes for CAISDLLGTRSYEQYF.

This clonotype has only a few counts. The J gene is TRBJ1-2, the V gene TRBV12-3 or TRBV12-4; unclear D gene. V dropped 4 bases and J dropped 7 bases, with 13 bases sitting between them. The CDR3 is 13 amino acids. CDR3 region: CASSYATAGGYTF. The CDR3 region has the DNA TGTGCCAGCAGTTATGCTACGGCTGGTGGCTACACCTTC.

The chain combines TRBV20-1 with TRBJ1-5; D is unclear. With 6 bases removed from V and 7 bases from J, the gap between germline ends came to 19 bases. CDR1 is DFQATT and CDR2 is SNEGSKA in the germline V gene (reference sequence). This CDR3 region has 14 residues. The CDR3 nucleotides read TGCAGTGCAGGGTCCTCCGGGTTCTCCCAGCCCCAGCATTTT. It translates to CSAGSSGFSQPQHF.

This clonotype has more than one count but fewer than ten. The chain uses TRBV7-2 and TRBJ2-7; TRBD1 or TRBD2 may be the D gene (5 bases each). This CDR3 comprises 14 residues. Trimming shortened V by 3 bases and J by 4 bases, and 13 bases separated the two germline ends. Germline-derived CDR1 and CDR2 are SGHTA and FQGNSA. The CDR3 DNA reads as TGTGCCAGCAGCTTCCCGGGGCGCAGTTACGAGCAGTACTTC. It is translated as CASSFPGRSYEQYF.

This clonotype came up a few times. The chain is built from TRBV7-2 and TRBJ2-3; D not certain. Germline V gives CDR1 SGHTA, CDR2 FQGNSA. This CDR3 is 14 amino acids long. Between the trimmed V and J ends, which lost 6 bases and 3 bases, there was a span of 13 bases. The DNA for the CDR3 is TGTGCCAGCAGAAGGACGTTTGCAACAGATACGCAGTATTTT. This codes for CASRRTFATDTQYF.

V gene TRBV5-5 combines with J gene TRBJ1-2; maybe TRBD1 (5 bases). Per germline, CDR1 SGHKS and CDR2 YYEKEE (reference sequence). Trimming cost V 0 bases and J 5 bases, with 14 bases left between them. This CDR3 spans 15 amino acids. DNA of the CDR3: TGTGCCAGCAGCTTGGATATCGGGGACTGGTATGGCTACACCTTC. It translates to CASSLDIGDWYGYTF.

This clonotype was observed a handful of times. V usage is TRBV20-1 and J usage is TRBJ1-2; D gene unclear. Germline CDR1 DFQATT, CDR2 SNEGSKA (reference sequence). The length of the CDR3 is 12 residues. Trimming pared 2 bases from V and 6 bases from J, leaving 10 bases between. Here the CDR3 reads CSARPVQDGYTF. The CDR3 DNA sequence: TGCAGTGCTAGACCCGTCCAGGATGGCTACACCTTC.

The gene calls are TRBV5-1 and TRBJ2-7; weak D call: TRBD1 (6 bases). V lost 4 bases and J 5 bases, leaving 16 bases between the germline ends. Germline V CDR1 and CDR2: SGHRS, YFSETQ. The CDR3 has 14 residues. CDR3 loop: CASSPQGLGNEQYF. The DNA for the CDR3 is TGCGCCAGCAGCCCCCAGGGGCTCGGGAACGAGCAGTACTTC.

There are many counts of this clonotype. The chain combines TRBV20-1 with TRBJ2-5; D not certain. The CDR3 covers 15 residues. Germline values: CDR1 DFQATT, CDR2 SNEGSKA (reference sequence). Trimming took 1 base from V and 5 from J, leaving 17 bases between them. The DNA of the CDR3 is TGCAGTGCTAGAGGGGCCTCCGGTAGAGCCGAGACCCAGTACTTC. Translated, it gives CSARGASGRAETQYF.

The rearrangement joins TRBV14 to TRBJ2-1; possibly TRBD2 for D (6 bases). V gave up 4 bases and J gave up 4 bases, with 14 bases separating them. There are 15 residues in the CDR3. The germline V gene has CDR1 SGHDN and CDR2 FVKESK. CDR3 nucleotide sequence: TGTGCCAGCAGCCGCGGGACCGCCGTTTACAATGAGCAGTTCTTC. Translation: CASSRGTAVYNEQFF.

This sequence joins TRBV4-3 and TRBJ2-7, with 7 bases that match TRBD1. The CDR3 sequence is 14 residues long. V shed 4 bases, J shed 0 bases, and the junction held 3 bases outside the gene matches. Looked up from germline, CDR1 is LGHNA and CDR2 is YSLEER. The CDR3 loop is CASSRDSDSYEQYF. In nucleotides, the CDR3 is TGCGCCAGCAGCCGGGACAGCGACTCCTACGAGCAGTACTTC.

CDR3 sequence reads: CASSKTTGGNYEQYF. The CDR3 DNA follows: TGTGCCAGCAGTAAAACTACAGGGGGGAACTACGAGCAGTACTTC. The V call is TRBV6-1, the J call TRBJ2-7; 8 nucleotides align to TRBD1. This CDR3 spans 15 amino acids. The V gene's germline CDR1 is MNHNS and CDR2 SASEGT. Trimming removed 5 bases from V and 3 bases from J; junction bases left unmatched: 9.

J is TRBJ1-3 and V is TRBV5-5; D call uncertain. V lost 3 bases and J lost 4, with 11 bases in between. The germline V gene encodes CDR1 SGHKS and CDR2 YYEKEE (reference sequence). The CDR3 sequence is 14 residues long. The CDR3 bases are TGTGCCAGCAGCTATAAGGGAGACGGAAACACCATATATTTT. This codes for CASSYKGDGNTIYF.

This clonotype was observed a handful of times. V gene TRBV12-3 or TRBV12-4 combines with J gene TRBJ2-3; D is perhaps TRBD2 (6 bases). The CDR3 length is 14 residues. The V end was cut by 10 bases, the J end by 0 bases, with 14 bases between. The DNA for the CDR3 is TGTGCCACGGTCTCGGGACTCAGCACAGATACGCAGTATTTT. Amino acids: CATVSGLSTDTQYF.

This clonotype has ten or more counts. This CDR3 reads CASSEVEGTGELFF. CDR3 nucleotide sequence: TGCGCCAGCAGTGAGGTCGAGGGGACGGGGGAGCTGTTTTTT. The chain links TRBV10-2 to TRBJ2-2; D tentatively fits TRBD1 or TRBD2 (5 bases each). The ends were cut back, 2 bases at V and 8 bases at J, with 12 bases in the middle. The CDR3 covers 14 residues. Germline CDR1 is WSHSY and CDR2 is SAAADI.

This clonotype appeared many times. The V gene is TRBV20-1, the J gene TRBJ2-2; 10 nucleotides agree with TRBD2. Per the germline V gene, CDR1 is DFQATT and CDR2 is SNEGSKA (reference sequence). The CDR3 covers 15 residues. The junction had 10 bases not matched to a gene; V was cut back by 6 bases and J by 6 bases. CDR3 loop: CSASPGLAQPGELFF. The DNA of the CDR3 is TGCAGTGCCAGCCCGGGACTAGCGCAACCCGGGGAGCTGTTTTTT.

The rearrangement links TRBV24-1 to TRBJ2-7; D is unclear. Trimming took off 11 bases at V and 2 bases at J, with 15 bases between the two ends. This CDR3 region has 13 residues. Per germline, CDR1 KGHDR and CDR2 SFDVKD. As DNA, the CDR3 is TGTGCCAGCCGGCGTGGGGTACCCTACGAGCAGTACTTC. This encodes CASRRGVPYEQYF.

This clonotype was counted a few times. This chain uses TRBV20-1 with TRBJ2-1, with a weak D call TRBD2 (7 bases). This CDR3 spans 15 amino acids. CDR1 DFQATT and CDR2 SNEGSKA come from the germline V gene (reference sequence). The V gene lost 3 bases and the J gene lost 7 bases, with 19 bases spanning the gap. DNA of the CDR3: TGCAGTGCTAGCCAGTCGGCGGGGGCGCAAAATGAGCAGTTCTTC. Amino acid sequence: CSASQSAGAQNEQFF.

This clonotype was counted many times. V usage is TRBV29-1 and J usage is TRBJ2-2, with D possibly being TRBD1 or TRBD2 (5 bases each). V dropped 2 bases and J dropped 3 bases, with 13 bases sitting between them. The CDR3 has 15 amino acids. Germline CDR1 reads SQVTM; CDR2 reads ANQGSEA. The CDR3 loop reads CSVELRGSDTGELFF. For the CDR3, the DNA is TGCAGCGTTGAATTACGGGGCTCGGACACCGGGGAGCTGTTTTTT.

The chain combines TRBV6-1 with TRBJ2-7; D may match TRBD1 or TRBD2 (5 bases each). Germline V gives CDR1 MNHNS, CDR2 SASEGT. Trimming stripped 4 bases from V and 6 bases from J, with 13 bases between. This CDR3 is built from 13 residues. The CDR3, as DNA: TGTGCCAGCAGTGTGGGGGATTGGGGCGAGCAGTACGTC. Translation gives CASSVGDWGEQYV.

This clonotype appeared many times. The chain uses TRBV9 and TRBJ2-3, with D hard to call. Germline CDR1 is SGDLS and CDR2 is YYNGEE. The CDR3 has 15 amino acids. V was shortened by 0 bases and J by 0 bases, with 8 bases between the two germline ends. The CDR3 sequence is CASSVGQDSTDTQYF. The CDR3 DNA reads TGTGCCAGCAGCGTAGGCCAGGATAGCACAGATACGCAGTATTTT.

In this sample, this clonotype turned up a few times. The V gene is TRBV20-1, the J gene TRBJ1-4; D is uncertain. The germline V and J ends were trimmed by 6 bases and 3 bases, with 11 bases remaining between them. CDR1 and CDR2 from the germline V gene are DFQATT and SNEGSKA (reference sequence). The CDR3 length is 13 residues. CDR3 sequence (DNA): TGCAGTGCCTTCGGCCGGTCTAATGAAAAACTGTTTTTT. This encodes CSAFGRSNEKLFF.